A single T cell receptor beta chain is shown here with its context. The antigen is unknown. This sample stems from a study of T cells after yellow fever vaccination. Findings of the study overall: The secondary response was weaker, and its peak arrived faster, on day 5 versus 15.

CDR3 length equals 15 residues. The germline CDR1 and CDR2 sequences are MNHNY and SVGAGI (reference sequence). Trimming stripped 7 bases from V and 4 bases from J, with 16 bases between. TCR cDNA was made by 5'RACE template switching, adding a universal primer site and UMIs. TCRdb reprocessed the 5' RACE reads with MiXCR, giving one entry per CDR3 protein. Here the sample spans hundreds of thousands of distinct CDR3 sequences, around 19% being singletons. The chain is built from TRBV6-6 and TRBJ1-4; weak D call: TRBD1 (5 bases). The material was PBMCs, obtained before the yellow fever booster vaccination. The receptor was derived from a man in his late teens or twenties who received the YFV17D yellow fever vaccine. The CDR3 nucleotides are TGTGCCAGCATTCCTCGGTCGGGGCTTAATGAAAAACTGTTTTTT. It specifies CASIPRSGLNEKLFF.